The next 27 T cell receptor beta chains were all read from a single sample in a study of CD8+CD57+ T cells in acquired aplastic anemia. In patients chosen for sequencing, flow cytometry had shown CD8+CD57+ cell expansion. TCR beta VDJ combinations and CDR3 sequences were profiled from genomic DNA. TCRdb re-called the reads through MiXCR, storing one row per CDR3 protein. Altogether about 200,000 distinct CDR3 sequences are present, 65% being singletons, with the ten largest covering roughly 53%. The sequenced sample was sorted CD4+, CD8+, or CD8+CD57+ T cells (not recorded which) from PBMCs. These receptors originate from a human donor with aplastic anemia.

The chain is built from TRBV7-2 and TRBJ2-3; D might be TRBD1 or TRBD2, each matching 5 bases. This CDR3 contains 14 residues. The germline gives CDR1 SGHTA, CDR2 FQGNSA. V lost 3 bases and J 4 bases, leaving 11 bases between the germline ends. DNA of the CDR3: TGTGCCAGCAGCTTGGGGGATCCGGCAGATACGCAGTATTTT. It specifies CASSLGDPADTQYF.

DNA for the CDR3: TGTGCCACCAGCGGGCATCTCAGGGTGGGCGCTGAAGCTTTCTTT. Residues: CATSGHLRVGAEAFF. The chain combines TRBV15 with TRBJ1-1, with a possible D match to TRBD1 (5 bases). Trimming shortened V by 5 bases and J by 6 bases, and 19 bases separated the two germline ends. Germline CDR1 reads LNHNV; CDR2 reads YYDKDF (reference sequence). The CDR3 contains 15 residues.

This chain links TRBV15 with TRBJ1-2; 12 bases fit TRBD1. This CDR3 region has 18 residues. Trimming removed 2 bases from V and 6 bases from J; junction bases left unmatched: 13. CDR1 and CDR2 (germline): LNHNV, YYDKDF (reference sequence). CDR3 residues: CATSRPFPGQGAWDGYTF. The DNA of the CDR3 is TGTGCCACCAGCAGACCATTTCCGGGACAGGGGGCCTGGGATGGCTACACCTTC.

The chain is built from TRBV5-1 and TRBJ2-1; no reliable D call. The CDR3 totals 16 residues. Germline V gene data show CDR1 as SGHRS and CDR2 as YFSETQ. V gave up 0 bases and J gave up 0 bases, with 10 bases separating them. The CDR3, as DNA: TGCGCCAGCAGCTTGGCCCCCCAAAGCTCCTACAATGAGCAGTTCTTC. It translates to CASSLAPQSSYNEQFF.

The chain employs TRBV19 and TRBJ1-6; tentative D call: TRBD1 (5 bases). Germline CDR1 reads LNHDA; CDR2 reads SQIVND (reference sequence). V was cut by 3 bases and J by 0 bases, with 6 bases left in between. This CDR3 comprises 15 residues. The DNA of the CDR3 is TGTGCCAGTAGTATCGGGGGCTCCTATAATTCACCCCTCCACTTT. It encodes CASSIGGSYNSPLHF.

V gene TRBV7-2 combines with J gene TRBJ2-5, with 9 bases aligning to TRBD2. V shed 7 bases, J shed 2 bases, and the junction held 5 bases outside the gene matches. This CDR3 is 14 amino acids long. Germline V gene sequence: CDR1 SGHTA, CDR2 FQGNSA. The CDR3 region is CASTIAGEQETQYF. For the CDR3, the DNA is TGTGCCAGCACGATAGCGGGAGAACAAGAGACCCAGTACTTC.

The V call is TRBV12-5, the J call TRBJ2-3; 7 bases map to TRBD2. The CDR3 is 16 amino acids. V lost 1 base and J lost 0; bases outside the gene matches: 4. In germline, CDR1 is LGHNT, CDR2 FRNRAP. Written as DNA, the CDR3 is TGTGCTAGTGGTTTGGCGCGGGGGACTAGCACAGATACGCAGTATTTT. Translation gives CASGLARGTSTDTQYF.

The rearrangement joins TRBV7-9 to TRBJ2-7; no firm D call. The ends were cut back, 4 bases at V and 5 bases at J, with 12 bases in the middle. The CDR3 covers 13 residues. CDR1 is SEHNR, CDR2 FQNEAQ, per germline (reference sequence). CDR3 in amino acids: CASSYLGKHEQYF. The CDR3 bases are TGTGCCAGCAGCTATCTGGGGAAACACGAGCAGTACTTC.

By its share, this clonotype is medium-sized. V and J are TRBV24-1 and TRBJ1-1; unclear D gene. CDR3 length: 14 residues. Per the germline V gene, CDR1 is KGHDR and CDR2 is SFDVKD. V was cut by 8 bases and J by 0 bases, with 12 bases left in between. CDR3 loop: CATIVTPMNTEAFF. The CDR3 DNA follows: TGTGCCACCATAGTGACACCCATGAACACTGAAGCTTTCTTT.

The chain joins TRBV29-1 to TRBJ2-1; 7 bases map to TRBD2. V lost 5 bases, J lost 4 bases, and 11 bases stayed unmatched. CDR1 is SQVTM and CDR2 is ANQGSEA in the germline V gene. The CDR3 loop spans 15 amino acids. CDR3 loop: CSVRGGGGAYNEQFF. DNA of the CDR3: TGCAGCGTTCGGGGAGGCGGGGGAGCATACAATGAGCAGTTCTTC.

The chain employs TRBV20-1 and TRBJ2-3; 8 bases fit TRBD2. Germline-derived CDR1 and CDR2 are DFQATT and SNEGSKA (reference sequence). The CDR3 extends over 13 amino acids. CDR3 in DNA: TGCTCTCCCGCCGGCGGGGGGATCGATGAGCAGTATTTT. This translates into CSPAGGGIDEQYF.

This clonotype was counted a few times. The chain has TRBV20-1 and TRBJ2-2; perhaps D is TRBD1 or TRBD2 (7 bases each). The V gene lost 0 bases and the J gene lost 3 bases, with 14 bases spanning the gap. CDR3 length: 16 residues. In germline, CDR1 is DFQATT, CDR2 SNEGSKA (reference sequence). The CDR3 DNA follows: TGCAGTGCTAGAGATAGCGGGCAGGGGGACACCGGGGAGCTGTTTTTT. Its translation is CSARDSGQGDTGELFF.

This clonotype came up once. The chain joins TRBV20-1 to TRBJ2-3; 11 bases match TRBD2. The CDR3 runs to 14 residues. V was pared by 1 base and J by 4 bases, with 1 base of the junction left unmatched. CDR1 and CDR2 (germline): DFQATT, SNEGSKA (reference sequence). Here the CDR3 reads CSARVSGGADTQYF. The CDR3 coding sequence is TGCAGTGCTAGAGTTAGCGGGGGGGCAGATACGCAGTATTTT.

This clonotype showed up many times. CDR3 DNA sequence: TGTGCCAGCAGCGGCCGACAGGGAGGCACTGAAGCTTTCTTT. It yields the protein CASSGRQGGTEAFF. The V call is TRBV11-3, the J call TRBJ1-1; 7 bases match TRBD1. There are 14 residues in the CDR3. Germline assignment: CDR1 SGHNT and CDR2 YENEEA. J gave up 4 bases and V 5 bases, and 7 bases lay outside the gene matches.

Details on this clonotype: The germline gene is not matched at one end of the junction; a read error may be the cause. The chain combines TRBV2 with TRBJ2-1; D call uncertain. The CDR3 sequence is 12 residues long. Germline values: CDR1 SNHLY, CDR2 FYNNEI. CDR3 in amino acids: CASNEEYNEQFF. In nucleotides, the CDR3 is TGTGCCAGCAATGAAGAATACAATGAGCAGTTCTTC.

V and J are TRBV2 and TRBJ2-3, with 11 bases fitting TRBD2. This CDR3 is 15 amino acids long. Germline values: CDR1 SNHLY, CDR2 FYNNEI. V dropped 6 bases and J dropped 14; count of bases not matched to a gene: 16. In DNA, the CDR3 is TGTGCCAGCAGCCCATCCGGGACTAGCGGAAGGTTTGCGTATTTT. Amino acids: CASSPSGTSGRFAYF.

V is TRBV9 and J is TRBJ1-4; D unclear. Trimming cost V 2 bases and J 8 bases, with 13 bases left between them. Germline V gene lookup returns CDR1 SGDLS and CDR2 YYNGEE. This CDR3 contains 14 residues. CDR3 DNA sequence: TGTGCCAGCAGCGTCAGTTCGGCCTCCGAAAAACTGTTTTTT. Its protein is CASSVSSASEKLFF.

The chain couples TRBV20-1 to TRBJ2-3, with 10 positions matching TRBD1. From germline, CDR1 is DFQATT and CDR2 SNEGSKA (reference sequence). After removal of 6 bases from V and 6 bases from J, the junction contained 3 bases not matched to a gene. The CDR3 totals 12 residues. The CDR3 nucleotides read TGCAGTGCGGGACAGGGGACGGATACGCAGTATTTT. It specifies CSAGQGTDTQYF.

This chain connects TRBV7-3 to TRBJ1-1; D might be TRBD1 (6 bases). The CDR3 consists of 14 residues. Per the germline V gene, CDR1 is SGHTA and CDR2 is FQGTGA. V lost 2 bases and J lost 4, with 11 bases in between. The CDR3 sequence is CASSLQGQSTEAFF. The CDR3 coding sequence is TGTGCCAGCAGCTTACAGGGGCAGAGCACTGAAGCTTTCTTT.

The V and J genes are TRBV12-3 or TRBV12-4 and TRBJ2-7; D might be TRBD1 or TRBD2, each matching 6 bases. V gave up 4 bases and J gave up 2 bases, with 12 bases separating them. CDR3 size: 14 residues. DNA for the CDR3: TGTGCCAGCAGTTGGGGGGACACAGCCTACGAGCAGTACTTC. Translated: CASSWGDTAYEQYF.

The chain recombines TRBV29-1 with TRBJ2-1; a weak D match, TRBD2 (7 bases). This CDR3 region has 13 residues. Trimming cost V 3 bases and J 6 bases, with 12 bases left between them. CDR1 is SQVTM and CDR2 is ANQGSEA in the germline V gene. CDR3 nucleotide sequence: TGCAGCGTTGAGGGGGGGCGGAGCAATGAGCAGTTCTTC. It specifies CSVEGGRSNEQFF.

The V gene is TRBV6-5, the J gene TRBJ2-7, with a weak D call TRBD2 (5 bases). V dropped 0 bases and J dropped 7 bases, with 7 bases sitting between them. The CDR3 extends over 12 amino acids. Germline CDR1 MNHEY, CDR2 SVGAGI. The CDR3 loop reads CASSYSRVEQYF. Written as DNA, the CDR3 is TGTGCCAGCAGTTACTCGAGGGTGGAGCAGTACTTC.

At least ten counts were recorded for this clonotype. V is TRBV15 and J is TRBJ2-5; D is possibly TRBD1 (6 bases). The CDR3 has 14 residues. The germline CDR1 and CDR2 sequences are LNHNV and YYDKDF (reference sequence). V lost 1 base and J lost 2, with 8 bases in between. The CDR3 DNA reads as TGTGCCACCAGCAGAGGACAGGAGCAAGAGACCCAGTACTTC. This translates into CATSRGQEQETQYF.

This chain connects TRBV6-1 to TRBJ2-7, with 9 bases matching TRBD1. Germline V gene data show CDR1 as MNHNS and CDR2 as SASEGT. The CDR3 covers 14 residues. J gave up 5 bases and V 7 bases, and 9 bases lay outside the gene matches. In nucleotides, the CDR3 is TGTGCCAGCACCCCGGGACAGGGATGGGACGAGCAGTACTTC. Its translation is CASTPGQGWDEQYF.

The gene calls are TRBV20-1 and TRBJ1-2; 10 bases match TRBD1. Germline assignment: CDR1 DFQATT and CDR2 SNEGSKA (reference sequence). This CDR3 has 12 residues. The V and J ends lost 6 bases and 7 bases, in that order; junction bases with no gene match: 5. The CDR3 coding sequence is TGCAGTGCCCGACAGGGGGCGCGTGGCTACACCTTC. Amino acids: CSARQGARGYTF.

This chain uses TRBV7-9 with TRBJ2-1; D is undetermined. The CDR3 covers 13 residues. Trimming took off 5 bases at V and 4 bases at J, with 9 bases between the two ends. Germline assignment: CDR1 SEHNR and CDR2 FQNEAQ (reference sequence). CDR3 coding DNA: TGTGCCAGCAGCCATGCGACATACAATGAGCAGTTCTTC. It specifies CASSHATYNEQFF.

V usage is TRBV5-1 and J usage is TRBJ2-5, with 7 bases fitting TRBD1. The CDR3 contains 15 residues. V lost 4 bases, J lost 2 bases, and 8 bases stayed unmatched. The V gene's germline CDR1 is SGHRS and CDR2 YFSETQ. CDR3 sequence reads: CASSKDRREQETQYF. DNA of the CDR3: TGCGCCAGCAGCAAGGACAGGCGTGAGCAAGAGACCCAGTACTTC.